This record covers a single TCR beta chain. These data are taken from a study of control samples from healthy donors and cancer patients. Data came from immunoSEQ multiplex PCR; TCRdb stores just in-frame clones and leaves some out. The sample yields about 250,000 clones, approximately 80% seen once. V lost 5 bases, J lost 3 bases, and 16 bases lay in between. CDR1 is LNHDA and CDR2 is SQIVND in the germline V gene (reference sequence). The CDR3 loop spans 15 amino acids. The TCR originated in an older woman with lung cancer. The chain couples TRBV19 to TRBJ1-1, with a weak D call TRBD1 (5 bases). The sequenced sample was PBMCs. The CDR3 DNA reads TGTGCCAGTAGTCTCCAGGGAACGGGGGACACTGAAGCTTTCTTT. It specifies CASSLQGTGDTEAFF.